The 22 T cell receptor beta chains below come from one sample, sequenced in a study of blood T cell repertoires in COVID-19. Generated by immunoSEQ multiplex PCR, the TCRdb table keeps only in-frame clones and is missing some. Of over 130,000 clones in the sample, under 90% were seen once. The sequencing sample was made of PBMCs or T cells enriched from blood (not recorded which). These receptor sequences come from a woman aged 18-35 years who had been exposed to COVID-19.

This rearrangement joins TRBV16 to TRBJ2-5, with no clear D. This CDR3 contains 12 residues. The germline CDR1 and CDR2 sequences are KGHSY and FQNENV. The ends were cut back, 4 bases at V and 4 bases at J, with 7 bases in the middle. The CDR3 loop is CASSRQVETQYF. In DNA, the CDR3 is TGTGCCAGCAGCCGGCAGGTAGAGACCCAGTACTTC.

CDR3 loop: CASSSLGTYEQYF. The DNA for the CDR3 is TGTGCCAGCAGTTCACTAGGCACCTACGAGCAGTACTTC. The gene calls are TRBV6-2 or TRBV6-3 and TRBJ2-7, with D tentatively TRBD2 (5 bases). The germline V gene encodes CDR1 MNHEY and CDR2 SVGEGT. The ends were cut back, 4 bases at V and 2 bases at J, with 9 bases in the middle. CDR3 size: 13 residues.

This sequence joins TRBV30 and TRBJ1-4; D possibly corresponds to TRBD1 (5 bases). The V end lost 8 bases, the J end lost 4 bases, and 11 bases lay between the germline ends. The CDR3 contains 12 residues. CDR1 is GTSNPN and CDR2 is SVGIG in the germline V gene (reference sequence). The DNA for the CDR3 is TGTGCCGGGGCAGGTGATAATGAAAAACTGTTTTTT. Its protein product is CAGAGDNEKLFF.

This rearrangement joins TRBV4-2 to TRBJ2-2; tentative D call: TRBD2 (5 bases). V was trimmed by 4 bases and J by 6 bases, leaving 12 bases between them. This CDR3 has 14 amino acids. The germline V gene encodes CDR1 LGHNA and CDR2 YNFKEQ. CDR3 in amino acids: CASSPRDGAGELFF. The DNA of the CDR3 is TGTGCCAGCAGCCCCCGGGATGGGGCCGGGGAGCTGTTTTTT.

V and J are TRBV18 and TRBJ2-7; 9 bases are a match to TRBD1. In germline, CDR1 is KGHSH, CDR2 LQKENI. This CDR3 has 15 residues. V shed 2 bases, J shed 5 bases, and the junction held 7 bases outside the gene matches. CDR3 sequence: CASSPRTGEGNEQYF. CDR3 sequence (DNA): TGTGCCAGCTCACCAAGGACAGGGGAGGGGAACGAGCAGTACTTC.

V usage is TRBV29-1 and J usage is TRBJ1-1; 12 nucleotides agree with TRBD1. Germline V gene data show CDR1 as SQVTM and CDR2 as ANQGSEA. This CDR3 spans 15 amino acids. V lost 6 bases to trimming and J lost 5 bases; unmatched junction nucleotides: 10. CDR3 nucleotide sequence: TGCAGCGTCGTCCCGGGACAGGGGGCGGGAACTGAAGCTTTCTTT. Protein sequence: CSVVPGQGAGTEAFF. Based on the CDR3 plus reference TRBV29-1 and TRBJ1-1, the full variable domain is SAVISQKPSRDICQRGTSLTIQCQVDSQVTMMFWYRQQPGQSLTLIATANQGSEATYESGFVIDKFPISRPNLTFSTLTVSNMSPEDSSIYLCSVVPGQGAGTEAFFGQGTRLTVV.

Written as DNA, the CDR3 is TGTGCCAGCAGCGAGGGTGGACAGGGGAACACCATATATTTT. Encoded protein: CASSEGGQGNTIYF. This chain connects TRBV9 to TRBJ1-3, with TRBD1 matching 9 bases. The CDR3 is made up of 14 amino acids. The V and J ends lost 3 bases and 7 bases, in that order; junction bases with no gene match: 5. From germline, CDR1 is SGDLS and CDR2 YYNGEE.

The genes are TRBV19 and TRBJ1-1; 8 bases fit TRBD1. Losses at the gene ends were 5 bases for V and 6 bases for J; bases not matched to a gene: 11. CDR3 size: 15 residues. Per the germline V gene, CDR1 is LNHDA and CDR2 is SQIVND (reference sequence). The CDR3 is CASSANTGGIAEAFF. The CDR3 DNA reads as TGTGCCAGTAGTGCCAACACAGGGGGGATTGCTGAAGCTTTCTTT.

The V and J genes are TRBV28 and TRBJ2-1; D is unclear. The V gene's germline CDR1 is MDHEN and CDR2 SYDVKM. The CDR3 is made up of 15 amino acids. Trimming cost V 5 bases and J 0 bases, with 11 bases left between them. The CDR3 here is CASSPRSISYNEQFF. The CDR3 nucleotides are TGTGCCAGCAGTCCACGGAGTATCTCCTACAATGAGCAGTTCTTC.

The chain carries TRBV28 and TRBJ1-6, with no clear D. This CDR3 contains 19 residues. The V gene lost 0 bases and the J gene lost 19 bases, with 34 bases spanning the gap. Germline loops: CDR1 MDHEN, CDR2 SYDVKM. The CDR3 protein is CASSLWANKRSPPNSTFHF. CDR3 sequence (DNA): TGTGCCAGCAGTTTATGGGCCAACAAGCGATCCCCTCCAAATTCGACCTTTCACTTT.

The chain has TRBV4-2 and TRBJ2-2; tentatively, D is TRBD1 (5 bases). CDR3 length equals 16 residues. The germline CDR1 and CDR2 sequences are LGHNA and YNFKEQ. Trimming took off 1 base at V and 1 base at J, with 10 bases between the two ends. The CDR3: CASSQASRVNTGELFF. The CDR3 region has the DNA TGTGCCAGCAGCCAAGCGTCCAGGGTGAACACCGGGGAGCTGTTTTTT.

The rearrangement uses TRBV6-6 and TRBJ2-2; a weak D match, TRBD2 (6 bases). Between the trimmed V and J ends, which lost 0 bases and 0 bases, there was a span of 8 bases. Per the germline V gene, CDR1 is MNHNY and CDR2 is SVGAGI (reference sequence). The CDR3 covers 16 residues. The CDR3 loop reads CASSYSSGSNTGELFF. CDR3 in DNA: TGTGCCAGCAGTTACTCGAGCGGGTCGAACACCGGGGAGCTGTTTTTT.

The rearrangement uses TRBV18 and TRBJ2-2; tentative D call: TRBD2 (5 bases). The CDR3 spans 18 residues. With 0 bases removed from V and 9 bases from J, the gap between germline ends came to 23 bases. Germline lookup yields CDR1 KGHSH and CDR2 LQKENI. CDR3 residues: CASSPPGALIGTGRELFF. CDR3 bases: TGTGCCAGCTCACCACCGGGAGCGCTCATTGGCACCGGGAGGGAGCTGTTTTTT. The full variable domain, rest sourced from reference TRBV18 and TRBJ2-2, is NAGVMQNPRHLVRRRGQEARLRCSPMKGHSHVYWYRQLPEEGLKFMVYLQKENIIDESGMPKERFSAEFPKEGPSILRIQQVVRGDSAAYFCASSPPGALIGTGRELFFGEGSRLTVL.

The V and J genes are TRBV28 and TRBJ2-2; TRBD2 matches 9 bases. The CDR3 loop spans 16 amino acids. Germline CDR1 and CDR2: MDHEN and SYDVKM. With V trimmed by 3 bases and J by 3 bases, 5 bases remained unmatched. CDR3 residues: CASSFLAGEYTGELFF. The DNA of the CDR3 is TGTGCCAGCAGTTTTTTAGCGGGAGAATACACCGGGGAGCTGTTTTTT.

This chain links TRBV21-1 with TRBJ2-1; the D segment call TRBD2 is taken from the table without a DNA check. TRBV21-1 is a pseudogene locus. CDR3 size: 16 residues. CDR3 nucleotide sequence: TGTGCCAGCAGCAATACTAGCGGGGGGGATTACAATGAGCAGTTCTTC. Protein sequence: CASSNTSGGDYNEQFF.

The V gene is TRBV25-1, the J gene TRBJ1-2; 7 bases match TRBD1. This CDR3 is 13 amino acids long. Germline V CDR1 and CDR2: MGHDK, SYGVNS. Trimming at V came to 6 bases and at J to 3 bases, leaving 4 bases not matched to a gene. As DNA, the CDR3 is TGTGCCAGCAGCCCTGACAGGGACTATGGCTACACCTTC. This sequence encodes CASSPDRDYGYTF.

V and J are TRBV19 and TRBJ1-5, with D possibly being TRBD1 (6 bases). With 3 bases removed from V and 4 bases from J, the gap between germline ends came to 13 bases. Germline V gives CDR1 LNHDA, CDR2 SQIVND (reference sequence). The CDR3 is 15 residues long. In DNA form, the CDR3 reads TGTGCCAGTAGTATCTCAGGGGATGGGAATCAGCCCCAGCATTTT. Its protein is CASSISGDGNQPQHF. Full variable domain (remainder filled in from reference TRBV19 and TRBJ1-5): DGGITQSPKYLFRKEGQNVTLSCEQNLNHDAMYWYRQDPGQGLRLIYYSQIVNDFQKGDIAEGYSVSREKKESFPLTVTSAQKNPTAFYLCASSISGDGNQPQHFGDGTRLSIL.

This clone was seen once. CDR3 sequence reads: CASSPTLAGVYEQFF. The CDR3 bases are TGTGCCAGCTCCCCCACCCTAGCGGGAGTATATGAGCAGTTCTTC. The genes are TRBV19 and TRBJ2-1; 10 positions match TRBD2. Looked up from germline, CDR1 is LNHDA and CDR2 is SQIVND (reference sequence). V shed 9 bases and J 8 bases; nucleotides not matched to a gene: 13. This CDR3 has 15 residues. The variable domain in full, with the rest retrieved from reference TRBV19 and TRBJ2-1, is DGGITQSPKYLFRKEGQNVTLSCEQNLNHDAMYWYRQDPGQGLRLIYYSQIVNDFQKGDIAEGYSVSREKKESFPLTVTSAQKNPTAFYLCASSPTLAGVYEQFFGPGTRLTVL.

The chain is built from TRBV3-1 (or the pseudogene TRBV3-2) and TRBJ2-1, with D maybe TRBD2 (7 bases). V was pared by 2 bases and J by 4 bases, with 27 bases between. CDR1 is LGHDT, CDR2 YNNKEL, per germline (reference sequence). CDR3 length: 20 residues. DNA of the CDR3: TGTGCCAGCAGCCAATACCCTCCAGGGGCGGGAGTCGGGAGTTACAATGAGCAGTTCTTC. The encoded protein is CASSQYPPGAGVGSYNEQFF.

V and J are TRBV5-1 and TRBJ1-5; maybe TRBD1 (6 bases). CDR3 length: 14 amino acids. Germline V gives CDR1 SGHRS, CDR2 YFSETQ. The V and J ends lost 1 base and 5 bases respectively, with 10 bases between them. CDR3 coding DNA: TGCGCCAGCAGCTTGTCTGCAGGGGATCAGCCCCAGCATTTT. This codes for CASSLSAGDQPQHF.

The chain joins TRBV29-1 to TRBJ1-1, with D hard to call. The CDR3 has 13 residues. Per the germline V gene, CDR1 is SQVTM and CDR2 is ANQGSEA. V lost 7 bases to trimming and J lost 0 bases, with 12 bases between them. DNA for the CDR3: TGCAGCGCCCGGGGTGGTTTGAACACTGAAGCTTTCTTT. Amino acids: CSARGGLNTEAFF.

This clone was found a few times. The V call is TRBV9, the J call TRBJ2-7; a possible D gene is TRBD2 (5 bases). Germline V CDR1 and CDR2: SGDLS, YYNGEE. Trimming pared 0 bases from V and 4 bases from J, leaving 11 bases between. The CDR3 extends over 14 amino acids. CDR3 in amino acids: CASSVGASGYEQYF. The CDR3 nucleotides are TGTGCCAGCAGCGTAGGGGCCTCGGGGTACGAGCAGTACTTC.